This passage covers 18 T cell receptor beta chains from one sample sequenced in a study of T-cell memory formation after mild COVID-19. TCRdb ran MiXCR on the 5' RACE reads and lists one entry per CDR3 protein. The sample lists 200,000 or so distinct CDR3 sequences; 7.5% to 10% were seen once. Sample: PBMCs or a T cell subset sorted from them (not recorded which). The receptors come from a young man who had mild COVID-19 (a few samples of this study predate the infection). Cell type and time point are not known.

The V call is TRBV5-1, the J call TRBJ1-5, with 7 bases aligning to TRBD1. With V trimmed by 0 bases and J by 0 bases, 9 bases remained unmatched. This CDR3 has 18 amino acids. In germline, CDR1 is SGHRS, CDR2 YFSETQ. The CDR3 DNA follows: TGCGCCAGCAGCTTGGGCCAGGGGGAGGGGAATAGCAATCAGCCCCAGCATTTT. Its translation: CASSLGQGEGNSNQPQHF.

This clonotype was counted only a few times. The V gene is TRBV23-1, the J gene TRBJ2-7; 13 bases fit TRBD2. TRBV23-1 is an ORF, and what it does is uncertain. The CDR3 is 18 amino acids. The junction had 5 bases not matched to a gene; V was cut back by 0 bases and J by 0 bases. The CDR3 reads CASSQSSTSGGSSYEQYV. The CDR3 DNA sequence: TGCGCCAGCAGTCAATCGTCGACTAGCGGGGGGAGCTCCTACGAGCAGTACGTC.

The chain carries TRBV5-1 and TRBJ2-1; D call uncertain. Germline CDR1 reads SGHRS; CDR2 reads YFSETQ. The CDR3 length is 14 residues. The germline V and J ends were trimmed by 1 base and 8 bases, with 13 bases remaining between them. The CDR3 region has the DNA TGCGCCAGCAGCTTGATGGGCACCTTAGATGAGCAGTTCTTC. As protein: CASSLMGTLDEQFF.

The sample holds a few counts of this clonotype. The chain employs TRBV7-2 and TRBJ1-2; D remains ambiguous. V was pared by 1 base and J by 7 bases, with 10 bases between. The CDR3 sequence is 13 residues long. Germline CDR1 and CDR2: SGHTA and FQGNSA. The DNA for the CDR3 is TGTGCCAGCAGCTTAGATGCGGGCCCTGGCTACACCTTC. This codes for CASSLDAGPGYTF.

This clonotype was observed at least ten times. The CDR3 region is CASSPGLEAYEQYF. The CDR3 DNA follows: TGTGCCAGCTCACCCGGACTAGAAGCCTACGAGCAGTACTTC. The genes are TRBV18 and TRBJ2-7; TRBD2 matches 7 bases. The J segment lost 2 bases and the V segment lost 3 bases, leaving 4 bases of the junction unmatched. The CDR3 covers 14 residues. Germline V gene data show CDR1 as KGHSH and CDR2 as LQKENI.

V usage is TRBV2 and J usage is TRBJ1-1, with no clear D. V dropped 8 bases and J dropped 1 base, with 11 bases sitting between them. Germline values: CDR1 SNHLY, CDR2 FYNNEI. The CDR3 has 13 amino acids. In nucleotides, the CDR3 is TGTGCCAGCTTAATACTGGGGAACACTGAAGCTTTCTTT. This translates into CASLILGNTEAFF.

This clonotype has only a few counts. The chain carries TRBV6-2 or TRBV6-3 and TRBJ2-7; tentative D call: TRBD1 (6 bases). The CDR3 is made up of 14 amino acids. Trimming pared 2 bases from V and 3 bases from J, leaving 11 bases between. Germline CDR1 reads MNHEY; CDR2 reads SVGEGT. The CDR3 coding sequence is TGTGCCAGCAGTTACAGGCAGGGGAACTACGAGCAGTACTTC. This codes for CASSYRQGNYEQYF.

V and J are TRBV6-1 and TRBJ2-3, with D tentatively TRBD2 (6 bases). CDR1 and CDR2 from the germline V gene are MNHNS and SASEGT. The CDR3 extends over 15 amino acids. Trimming shortened V by 7 bases and J by 2 bases, and 16 bases separated the two germline ends. The CDR3 sequence: CASTSWRGATDTQYF. CDR3 nucleotides: TGTGCCAGCACCTCCTGGAGGGGAGCCACAGATACGCAGTATTTT.

The rearrangement links TRBV6-1 to TRBJ1-4; D is perhaps TRBD1 (6 bases). CDR1 and CDR2 from the germline V gene are MNHNS and SASEGT. V was trimmed by 6 bases and J by 3 bases, leaving 11 bases between them. This CDR3 is built from 14 residues. The CDR3 coding sequence is TGTGCCAGCAGGACAGGAGACTCTAATGAAAAACTGTTTTTT. It is translated as CASRTGDSNEKLFF.

This clonotype was picked up a small number of times. V gene TRBV4-3 combines with J gene TRBJ1-2; D might be TRBD1 (5 bases). This CDR3 comprises 18 residues. The germline V gene encodes CDR1 LGHNA and CDR2 YSLEER. V was cut by 2 bases and J by 0 bases, with 19 bases left in between. The CDR3 region has the DNA TGCGCCAGCAGCCAACCGCCCCACGGCCTAGGGGCTAACTATGGCTACACCTTC. Residues: CASSQPPHGLGANYGYTF.

This clonotype showed up many times. The CDR3 region is CASSKGPSYEQYV. The DNA of the CDR3 is TGTGCCAGCAGCAAGGGCCCTTCCTACGAGCAGTACGTC. The chain employs TRBV7-8 and TRBJ2-7; no firm D call. V lost 5 bases and J 1 base, leaving 9 bases between the germline ends. Germline-derived CDR1 and CDR2 are SGHVS and FQNEAQ. The CDR3 has 13 amino acids.

The chain employs TRBV7-2 and TRBJ1-1; a weak D match, TRBD1 (5 bases). Germline V lookup: CDR1 SGHTA, CDR2 FQGNSA. The CDR3 is made up of 15 amino acids. V was clipped by 7 bases and J by 2 bases, with 17 bases between them. The chain's CDR3 is CASTPPGTVNTEAFF. In DNA form, the CDR3 reads TGTGCCAGCACCCCCCCGGGGACTGTTAACACTGAAGCTTTCTTT. Full variable domain (rest looked up from reference TRBV7-2 and TRBJ1-1): GAGVSQSPSNKVTEKGKDVELRCDPISGHTALYWYRQSLGQGLEFLIYFQGNSAPDKSGLPSDRFSAERTGGSVSTLTIQRTQQEDSAVYLCASTPPGTVNTEAFFGQGTRLTVV.

This clonotype was seen only a few times. J is TRBJ1-2 and V is TRBV20-1; D gene uncertain. The CDR3 sequence is 12 residues long. Between the trimmed V and J ends, which lost 4 bases and 11 bases, there was a span of 17 bases. In germline, CDR1 is DFQATT, CDR2 SNEGSKA (reference sequence). The CDR3 nucleotides are TGCAGTGCTACGGACGGTCGTATGGGGTACACCTTC. Translation gives CSATDGRMGYTF.

This clonotype was seen at least ten times. V is TRBV7-2 and J is TRBJ2-3; 9 nucleotides agree with TRBD1. V shed 1 base and J 0 bases; nucleotides not matched to a gene: 2. The CDR3 contains 16 residues. The V gene's germline CDR1 is SGHTA and CDR2 FQGNSA. CDR3 region: CASSLVGTGSTDTQYF. The CDR3 DNA sequence: TGTGCCAGCAGCTTAGTCGGGACAGGGAGCACAGATACGCAGTATTTT. Full variable domain (rest looked up from reference TRBV7-2 and TRBJ2-3): GAGVSQSPSNKVTEKGKDVELRCDPISGHTALYWYRQSLGQGLEFLIYFQGNSAPDKSGLPSDRFSAERTGGSVSTLTIQRTQQEDSAVYLCASSLVGTGSTDTQYFGPGTRLTVL.

This clonotype was seen more than once but under ten times. V and J are TRBV5-1 and TRBJ1-6, with D possibly being TRBD1 (5 bases). Germline V gives CDR1 SGHRS, CDR2 YFSETQ. V was shortened by 4 bases and J by 6 bases, with 23 bases between the two germline ends. The CDR3 totals 18 residues. CDR3 nucleotide sequence: TGCGCCAGCAGCCCAGGTACTCCTCTTCGACAGTCTAATTCACCCCTCCACTTT. It codes for CASSPGTPLRQSNSPLHF.

The CDR3 sequence is CASSYVRGALNEQYF. The CDR3 DNA sequence: TGTGCCAGCAGTTACGTGCGGGGGGCGTTGAATGAGCAGTACTTC. V gene TRBV6-5 combines with J gene TRBJ2-1, with 8 bases lining up with TRBD2. The J call may be mistaken, given a closer DNA end match to TRBJ2-7. This CDR3 is 15 amino acids long. The V gene's germline CDR1 is MNHEY and CDR2 SVGAGI.

This clonotype was recorded at least ten times. The chain recombines TRBV27 with TRBJ2-3, with D hard to call. V gave up 5 bases and J gave up 2 bases, with 11 bases separating them. The CDR3 covers 14 residues. Looked up from germline, CDR1 is MNHEY and CDR2 is SMNVEV (reference sequence). CDR3: CASSQYPLTDTQYF. The CDR3 DNA is TGTGCCAGCAGTCAATACCCCCTCACAGATACGCAGTATTTT.

This clonotype was observed many times. The V call is TRBV12-3 or TRBV12-4, the J call TRBJ2-2; D ambiguous. The V end was cut by 7 bases, the J end by 2 bases, with 5 bases between. The CDR3 extends over 12 amino acids. CDR3 DNA sequence: TGTGCCAGCACCCCCAACACCGGGGAGCTGTTTTTT. Amino acid sequence: CASTPNTGELFF.